This TCR beta chain was captured by sequencing in a study of blood T cell repertoires in COVID-19. Each recovered donor of Cohort 3 presented with two negative PCRs, clearance, or symptom resolution. TCRdb's table, derived via immunoSEQ multiplex PCR, lists solely in-frame clones and lacks some. The table has 250,000 to 300,000 clones, about nine tenths seen once. V gave up 4 bases and J gave up 2 bases; unmatched junction bases: 6. This CDR3 has 15 residues. The germline CDR1 and CDR2 sequences are LNHDA and SQIVND (reference sequence). The sequence derives from a woman aged 55-70 years who had recovered from COVID-19. Sequencing was performed on PBMCs or T cells enriched from blood (not recorded which). The chain joins TRBV19 to TRBJ2-5, with 8 bases fitting TRBD2. The CDR3 here is CASSTGRGGQETQYF. DNA for the CDR3: TGTGCCAGTAGTACCGGGAGGGGTGGTCAAGAGACCCAGTACTTC.